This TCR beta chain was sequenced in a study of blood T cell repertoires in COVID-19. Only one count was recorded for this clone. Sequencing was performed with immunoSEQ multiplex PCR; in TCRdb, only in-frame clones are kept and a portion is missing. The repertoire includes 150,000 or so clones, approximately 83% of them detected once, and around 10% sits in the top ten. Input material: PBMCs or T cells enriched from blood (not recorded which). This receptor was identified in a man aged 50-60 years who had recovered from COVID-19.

This chain's CDR3 is CASSLGGSYSNQPQHF. The CDR3 coding sequence is TGTGCCAGCAGCCTCGGGGGGTCCTACAGCAATCAGCCCCAGCATTTT. The rearrangement joins TRBV7-8 to TRBJ1-5, with a possible D match to TRBD1 (5 bases). The V gene's germline CDR1 is SGHVS and CDR2 FQNEAQ. The CDR3 is 16 residues long. With 5 bases removed from V and 1 base from J, the gap between germline ends came to 15 bases.